One and the same sample provided the 14 T cell receptor beta chains below, sequenced in a study of type 1 regulatory T cells. TCRdb processed the reads anew with MiXCR; each CDR3 protein has one entry. Among some 100,000 distinct CDR3 sequences, around 30% were seen once, and the ten largest hold around 2.2%. Sequencing input: CD4+ T cells, either the whole sample or a sorted fraction (not recorded which). Every receptor here comes from a human donor in good health.

In this sample, this clonotype turned up a few times. V usage is TRBV20-1 and J usage is TRBJ2-3; the D gene is possibly TRBD2 (5 bases). The CDR3 contains 12 residues. Trimming shortened V by 5 bases and J by 9 bases, and 15 bases separated the two germline ends. Germline lookup yields CDR1 DFQATT and CDR2 SNEGSKA (reference sequence). The CDR3 nucleotides read TGCAGTGCTTTCCGGGGTGGAGGAACGCAGTATTTT. Translating it yields CSAFRGGGTQYF.

This clonotype was counted between two and nine times. V gene TRBV11-2 combines with J gene TRBJ2-3; D is undetermined. The CDR3 is 14 amino acids. Between the trimmed V and J ends, which lost 2 bases and 0 bases, there was a span of 6 bases. Germline lookup yields CDR1 SGHAT and CDR2 FQNNGV. The CDR3 bases are TGTGCCAGCAGCTTAATGGGGAGCACAGATACGCAGTATTTT. Translated: CASSLMGSTDTQYF.

This clonotype was seen just once. The chain recombines TRBV29-1 with TRBJ2-5, with 14 nucleotides matching TRBD2. Germline CDR1 reads SQVTM; CDR2 reads ANQGSEA. V trimming: 6 bases; J trimming: 4 bases; junction bases outside the gene matches: 1. CDR3 length: 13 amino acids. The CDR3 DNA is TGCAGCGTGGGACTAGCGGGAGCAGAGACCCAGTACTTC. This gives the protein CSVGLAGAETQYF.

In its sample, this clonotype was seen a few times. The chain carries TRBV20-1 and TRBJ2-5; D possibly corresponds to TRBD2 (6 bases). Trimming left V 6 bases short and J 5 bases short, with 16 bases between. The CDR3 consists of 13 residues. CDR1 is DFQATT, CDR2 SNEGSKA, per germline (reference sequence). CDR3 sequence: CSAVGGGSETQYF. The CDR3 bases are TGCAGTGCCGTGGGAGGAGGATCTGAGACCCAGTACTTC.

The rearrangement uses TRBV3-2 and TRBJ2-1; TRBD1 is the table's D call, not checked against the DNA. TRBV3-2 is annotated as a pseudogene. The CDR3 spans 13 residues. DNA of the CDR3: TGTGCCACAGTACTGCCCGGGGGGAATGAGCAGTTCTTC. It translates to CATVLPGGNEQFF.

This clonotype has a handful of counts. The chain couples TRBV5-1 to TRBJ2-7, with 8 bases lining up with TRBD2. After removal of 1 base from V and 3 bases from J, the junction contained 12 bases not matched to a gene. The CDR3 totals 17 residues. CDR1 and CDR2 from the germline V gene are SGHRS and YFSETQ. CDR3 sequence: CASSLSVQSGSIYEQYF. The CDR3, as DNA: TGCGCCAGCAGCTTGTCCGTTCAGAGCGGGAGTATCTACGAGCAGTACTTC.

The rearrangement links TRBV5-1 to TRBJ2-7; D call uncertain. Germline lookup yields CDR1 SGHRS and CDR2 YFSETQ. This CDR3 is 14 amino acids long. The germline V and J ends were trimmed by 4 bases and 2 bases, with 13 bases remaining between them. CDR3 nucleotides: TGCGCCAGCAGCACCCGAACTGACCCCTACGAGCAGTACTTC. Translation: CASSTRTDPYEQYF.

This clonotype was seen just once. The V and J genes are TRBV18 and TRBJ1-1; 9 bases are shared with TRBD1. The CDR3 contains 13 residues. J gave up 4 bases and V 6 bases, and 3 bases lay outside the gene matches. From germline, CDR1 is KGHSH and CDR2 LQKENI. CDR3 in DNA: TGTGCCAGCTCTGGACAGGGGTTCACTGAAGCTTTCTTT. This sequence encodes CASSGQGFTEAFF.

The chain uses TRBV6-1 and TRBJ2-7; 11 nucleotides align to TRBD2. The germline CDR1 and CDR2 sequences are MNHNS and SASEGT. This CDR3 is built from 19 residues. The J segment lost 2 bases and the V segment lost 5 bases, leaving 17 bases of the junction unmatched. The CDR3: CASSPDIPGTSGLPYEQYF. The DNA for the CDR3 is TGTGCCAGCAGTCCAGACATCCCCGGGACTAGCGGTCTACCCTACGAGCAGTACTTC.

This clonotype was seen only a few times. The V call is TRBV5-1, the J call TRBJ2-7; D is unresolved. Germline CDR1 and CDR2: SGHRS and YFSETQ. CDR3 length: 13 amino acids. The V end was cut by 3 bases, the J end by 0 bases, with 7 bases between. The CDR3 bases are TGCGCCAGCAGCTATCCTAGCTCCTACGAGCAGTACTTC. This gives the protein CASSYPSSYEQYF.

The CDR3 is CASSSGIPLEQYF. CDR3 sequence (DNA): TGTGCCAGCAGTTCGGGGATCCCTTTGGAGCAGTACTTC. The chain combines TRBV12-3 or TRBV12-4 with TRBJ2-7, with TRBD2 as a possible D gene (5 bases). Trimming left V 4 bases short and J 7 bases short, with 14 bases between. This CDR3 comprises 13 residues.

The chain couples TRBV5-1 to TRBJ2-5, with 7 bases lining up with TRBD1. V shed 4 bases and J 3 bases; nucleotides not matched to a gene: 6. The CDR3 is 14 residues long. The V gene's germline CDR1 is SGHRS and CDR2 YFSETQ. CDR3 sequence: CASSVRDSKETQYF. In nucleotides, the CDR3 is TGCGCCAGCAGCGTCCGGGACAGCAAAGAGACCCAGTACTTC.

J is TRBJ2-5 and V is TRBV19, with TRBD1 matching 10 bases. The ends lost 7 bases at V and 7 bases at J; junction bases unmatched: 18. Germline CDR1 is LNHDA and CDR2 is SQIVND (reference sequence). This CDR3 spans 17 amino acids. CDR3 DNA sequence: TGTGCCAGTAAAGCGGCAGTTGGACAGGGGGTTAGTGTGACCCAGTACTTC. Translating it yields CASKAAVGQGVSVTQYF.

The chain has TRBV18 and TRBJ1-3; D is unclear. Trimming shortened V by 3 bases and J by 7 bases, and 25 bases separated the two germline ends. The CDR3 is 18 residues long. CDR1 is KGHSH and CDR2 is LQKENI in the germline V gene. CDR3 DNA sequence: TGTGCCAGCTCACCCGTAGGGTTGTTGTATTCGGGCAAGAACACCATATATTTT. It codes for CASSPVGLLYSGKNTIYF.